This T cell receptor (beta chain) was identified during a study of response to subunit inactivated influenza vaccine. Study-wide points: Each seasonal influenza vaccination, the authors suggested, recruits few new T cells.

TCRdb passed the RT-PCR reads through MiXCR, listing each CDR3 protein once. The profile shows about 480,000 distinct CDR3 sequences, 10% to 15% of them singletons. This clonotype appeared a few times. Its antigen is unknown. The germline CDR1 and CDR2 sequences are SGHRS and YFSETQ. The CDR3 is 14 amino acids. V dropped 4 bases and J dropped 12; count of bases not matched to a gene: 13. This material consisted of PBMCs from blood, taken more than 35 days after vaccination. The origin of this receptor is a man aged 50 or older who received an inactivated influenza vaccine. The chain has TRBV5-1 and TRBJ2-7; 10 nucleotides align to TRBD2. CDR3 in DNA: TGCGCCAGCAGCGGTACTAGCGGGGACGGGGAGGTGTACTTC. This codes for CASSGTSGDGEVYF.